The source of this T cell receptor beta chain is a study of blood T cell repertoires in COVID-19. About the study: There were acute and convalescent COVID-19 samples, and they came from the United States, Italy and Spain. PBMCs, B-cell-depleted T cells, or T cells were the source of the cDNA or gDNA that made up the material.

CDR3 length equals 12 residues. V lost 5 bases and J lost 3, with 7 bases in between. Germline V gives CDR1 MDHEN, CDR2 SYDVKM. Enrolled through a virtual design, the participants were between roughly 18 and 95 years of age and came from around 25 US areas. The authors' processing: Estimates of nucleated cell counts were drawn from the amplification of reference gene primers. Using immunoSEQ multiplex PCR, the repertoire was profiled, and TCRdb retains in-frame clones only, with some absent. The D gene and trimming were derived from the DNA, and the V and J assignments and clone size from that table. The sample lists about 310,000 clones; around 90% were seen once.

The genes are TRBV28 and TRBJ1-2; D ambiguous. The origin of this receptor is a young woman with acute COVID-19. Source material: PBMCs or T cells enriched from blood (not recorded which). CDR3 in amino acids: CASSTGYYGYTF. The CDR3 DNA follows: TGTGCCAGCAGTACGGGGTACTATGGCTACACCTTC.